This T cell receptor beta chain originates from a study of cytotoxic CD8 clonotypes in ibrutinib-treated CLL. Whole-study context: Complete response was seen in 2 patients and partial in approximately 24; some 12 progressed and around 14 stayed remitted after a median roughly 70 months.

The germline V and J ends were trimmed by 0 bases and 4 bases, with 8 bases remaining between them. Germline CDR1 and CDR2: LGHNA and YSLEER. The CDR3 has 14 residues. A note on this clone: What it recognizes is unknown.

Findings and limits, study-wide: Public clonotypes, found uncommonly, either contracted or stayed stable on treatment. Sustained-remission patients were sampled at one set of times and progressing patients at different ones.

Some clones are missing from TCRdb's copy, which holds only in-frame ones; the method was immunoSEQ multiplex PCR. The sample includes 140,000 to 150,000 clones, 75% to 80% of them seen just once. The sample in question was PBMCs, obtained after 24 months of ibrutinib treatment. The genes are TRBV4-3 and TRBJ2-3, with no clear D. The clonotype comes from a human donor with chronic lymphocytic leukemia. In nucleotides, the CDR3 is TGCGCCAGCAGCCAAGATGCGGCGGCAGATACGCAGTATTTT. Residues: CASSQDAAADTQYF.